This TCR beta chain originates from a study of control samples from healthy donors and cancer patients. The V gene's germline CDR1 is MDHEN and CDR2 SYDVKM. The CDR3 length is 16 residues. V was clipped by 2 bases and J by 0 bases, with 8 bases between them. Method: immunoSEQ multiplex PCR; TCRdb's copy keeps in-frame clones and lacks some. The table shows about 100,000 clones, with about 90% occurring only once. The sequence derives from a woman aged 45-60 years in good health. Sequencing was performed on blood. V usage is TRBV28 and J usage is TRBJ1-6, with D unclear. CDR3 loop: CASSLLVSSYNSPLHF. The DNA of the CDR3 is TGTGCCAGCAGTTTACTTGTAAGCTCCTATAATTCACCCCTCCACTTT. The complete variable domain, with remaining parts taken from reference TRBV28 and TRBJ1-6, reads DVKVTQSSRYLVKRTGEKVFLECVQDMDHENMFWYRQDPGLGLRLIYFSYDVKMKEKGDIPEGYSVSREKKERFSLILESASTNQTSMYLCASSLLVSSYNSPLHFGNGTRLTVT.